This entry features one T cell receptor (beta chain) sequence. Its antigen is as yet unknown. This record comes from a study of naive and memory T cell subsets. Trimming took 6 bases from V and 5 from J; bases not matched to a gene: 5. Germline CDR1 MNHNY, CDR2 SVGAGI (reference sequence). The CDR3 has 15 amino acids. Both TRBC1 and TRBC2 were covered by a beta constant-region primer of two equimolar oligonucleotides. Four rounds of PCR amplified the ligated cDNA using nested alpha and beta constant-region primers plus SP2. TCRdb re-called the UMI-ligation and nested PCR reads with MiXCR, one entry per CDR3 protein. The sample consists of around 130,000 distinct CDR3 sequences, 36% of them appearing once. Regarding the study as a whole: Clonotypes here are unpaired alpha or beta chain sequences. In naive cells, over 85% of TCR sequences were seen only once. Gini index rose across naive, CM, EM and EMRA in CD4 and CD8.

The chain couples TRBV6-6 to TRBJ2-1; 12 bases match TRBD1. Sequenced sample: central memory CD4+ T cells from blood. This clonotype was sampled from a human donor in good health. The CDR3 loop is CASRTGTGGHNEQFF. The CDR3 DNA reads as TGTGCCAGCAGAACCGGGACAGGGGGCCACAATGAGCAGTTCTTC.